This TCR beta chain was captured by sequencing in a study of blood T cells in healthy people across ages. The V end lost 3 bases, the J end lost 5 bases, and 6 bases lay between the germline ends. This CDR3 comprises 12 residues. The authors ran a second PCR of about 6 to 11 cycles using a sample-barcoded 5' primer and a J-beta primer mix. Each CDR3 protein is one row after TCRdb ran MiXCR on the 5' RACE reads. Of about 1.4 million distinct CDR3 sequences listed, 59% were seen once; the top ten hold under 8.5%. This clonotype was seen a handful of times. The TCR originated in a young man in good health. The sample was blood. The V and J genes are TRBV12-3 or TRBV12-4 and TRBJ2-3, with no clear D. The CDR3 spells CASSLTLDTQYF. CDR3 sequence (DNA): TGTGCCAGCAGTTTGACTCTAGATACGCAGTATTTT.